Listed here are 32 T cell receptor beta chains from one sample, sequenced in a study of a mutant IDH1 vaccine in newly diagnosed glioma. Their antigens are not known. This table comes from immunoSEQ multiplex PCR, and its TCRdb copy is limited to in-frame clones, with some not included. The sample holds tens of thousands of clones; roughly four fifths are singletons and the top ten take 3.8%. Time point defined: week 47, end of study. Doses of 300 ug of mutant IDH1 20-mer peptide were given with topical imiquimod. Sequenced here: PBMCs, sampled from a glioma patient whose treatment included an IDH1 peptide vaccine. These receptors were obtained from a man aged 30 to 45 with glioma.

This clone occurred a few times. The junction does not match germline at one end; this may be a read error. The chain links TRBV4-2 to TRBJ1-2; possibly TRBD1 for D (5 bases). The CDR3 loop spans 12 amino acids. Germline V gene lookup returns CDR1 LGHNA and CDR2 YNFKEQ. The CDR3 DNA is TGTGCCAGCAGCCAAGATGGGGGAACAGTATCCTTC. It specifies CASSQDGGTVSF.

The chain carries TRBV19 and TRBJ1-2; D gene unclear. Trimming took off 0 bases at V and 4 bases at J, with 9 bases between the two ends. This CDR3 is built from 14 residues. CDR1 and CDR2 from the germline V gene are LNHDA and SQIVND (reference sequence). The CDR3 is CASSIDLRRYGYTF. CDR3 DNA sequence: TGTGCCAGTAGTATAGATCTACGGCGCTATGGCTACACCTTC. Using reference TRBV19 and TRBJ1-2 for the parts outside the CDR3, the full variable domain is DGGITQSPKYLFRKEGQNVTLSCEQNLNHDAMYWYRQDPGQGLRLIYYSQIVNDFQKGDIAEGYSVSREKKESFPLTVTSAQKNPTAFYLCASSIDLRRYGYTFGSGTRLTVV.

This clone was seen more than once but under ten times. The chain links TRBV10-2 to TRBJ2-2, with D uncertain. The CDR3 has 13 amino acids. V was clipped by 2 bases and J by 5 bases, with 6 bases between them. Germline CDR1 and CDR2: WSHSY and SAAADI. For the CDR3, the DNA is TGCGCCAGCAGTGAGAAGGAGACCGGGGAGCTGTTTTTT. Its protein product is CASSEKETGELFF.

The chain carries TRBV19 and TRBJ1-4; 7 bases agree with TRBD1. The length of the CDR3 is 17 residues. After removal of 3 bases from V and 7 bases from J, the junction contained 14 bases not matched to a gene. Germline V lookup: CDR1 LNHDA, CDR2 SQIVND (reference sequence). The CDR3 bases are TGTGCCAGTAGTATCCCCCTAAACAGGGGTGAGAGTGAAAAACTGTTTTTT. Its translation: CASSIPLNRGESEKLFF.

This sequence joins TRBV25-1 and TRBJ2-3, with TRBD2 identical over 7 bases. The germline V gene has CDR1 MGHDK and CDR2 SYGVNS. The CDR3 runs to 17 residues. V was clipped by 3 bases and J by 1 base; unmatched bases: 10. The chain's CDR3 is CASSDIKRGWGTDTQYF. Here the CDR3 DNA reads TGTGCCAGCAGTGACATCAAGCGGGGTTGGGGCACAGATACGCAGTATTTT.

The chain is built from TRBV6-5 and TRBJ1-1, with unresolved D. V was pared by 2 bases and J by 1 base, with 5 bases between. CDR3 length: 13 residues. The germline gives CDR1 MNHEY, CDR2 SVGAGI. CDR3 in DNA: TGTGCCAGCAGTTACGGGGAGAACACTGAAGCTTTCTTT. This encodes CASSYGENTEAFF.

With respect to this clone: One end of the junction does not line up with germline, which may come from a read error. This chain joins TRBV5-8 and TRBJ2-5; D unclear. The better agreement between TRBJ2-7 and the DNA end casts doubt on the J call. The germline V gene encodes CDR1 SGHTS and CDR2 YDEGEE. The CDR3 is made up of 16 amino acids. CDR3 protein: CASSFRLQFSSNEQYF. CDR3 in DNA: TGTGCCAGCAGCTTCAGGTTACAGTTCAGCTCCAACGAGCAGTACTTC.

The chain joins TRBV10-3 to TRBJ2-1; TRBD1 aligns across 9 bases. After removal of 5 bases from V and 1 base from J, the junction contained 6 bases not matched to a gene. The CDR3 runs 16 residues. Germline V gene lookup returns CDR1 ENHRY and CDR2 SYGVKD. As DNA, the CDR3 is TGTGCCATCAGTAAACCGGGACAGGGTTCCTACAATGAGCAGTTCTTC. Its translation: CAISKPGQGSYNEQFF.

There are a few counts of this clone. The chain combines TRBV11-2 with TRBJ1-5; 11 nucleotides agree with TRBD1. Trimming took 5 bases from V and 5 from J; bases not matched to a gene: 8. The CDR3 length is 16 residues. Germline CDR1 and CDR2: SGHAT and FQNNGV. The CDR3 coding sequence is TGTGCCAGCAGCGGACGGGGACAGGGGGTCTATCAGCCCCAGCATTTT. Translating it yields CASSGRGQGVYQPQHF.

The chain couples TRBV5-3 to TRBJ2-1; 7 positions match TRBD1. TRBV5-3 is placed among ORFs of uncertain function. The J segment lost 6 bases and the V segment lost 2 bases, leaving 8 bases of the junction unmatched. This CDR3 region has 15 residues. The CDR3 loop reads CARSLRQGVGNEQFF. The CDR3, as DNA: TGTGCCAGAAGCTTAAGGCAGGGGGTGGGCAATGAGCAGTTCTTC.

The genes are TRBV5-8 and TRBJ1-1; 8 positions match TRBD1. In germline, CDR1 is SGHTS, CDR2 YDEGEE. CDR3 length: 13 residues. V dropped 7 bases and J dropped 6; count of bases not matched to a gene: 8. CDR3 amino acids: CASGPRGRAEAFF. The CDR3 DNA reads as TGTGCCAGCGGTCCCAGGGGGCGGGCTGAAGCTTTCTTT.

The sample holds a few counts of this clone. The chain couples TRBV2 to TRBJ1-5, with D unclear. The CDR3 loop spans 14 amino acids. Germline CDR1 SNHLY, CDR2 FYNNEI. Trimming left V 8 bases short and J 4 bases short, with 15 bases between. Written as DNA, the CDR3 is TGTGCCAGCGGTCGTCAGCAGACAAATCAGCCCCAGCATTTT. Protein product: CASGRQQTNQPQHF.

The rearrangement links TRBV7-9 to TRBJ1-5; D uncertain. V lost 5 bases to trimming and J lost 5 bases, with 25 bases between them. CDR1 and CDR2 (germline): SEHNR, FQNEAQ (reference sequence). The CDR3 runs to 18 residues. CDR3 sequence (DNA): TGTGCCAGCAGCCCGGGAATTTGGCCCGGTGGGGTCTATCAGCCCCAGCATTTT. It yields the protein CASSPGIWPGGVYQPQHF.

V usage is TRBV11-2 and J usage is TRBJ1-4; TRBD1 matches 7 bases. The CDR3 totals 15 residues. With 1 base clipped from V and 8 bases from J, the junction kept 7 bases outside the gene matches. The germline CDR1 and CDR2 sequences are SGHAT and FQNNGV. The CDR3: CASSLGGGAEEKLFF. The CDR3 DNA reads TGTGCCAGCAGCTTAGGAGGGGGCGCGGAAGAAAAACTGTTTTTT.

The table lists this clone with a count of one. The CDR3 loop is CASSPGPSGTYEQYF. CDR3 nucleotides: TGCGCCAGCAGCCCAGGCCCTAGCGGGACCTACGAGCAGTACTTC. The chain carries TRBV4-1 and TRBJ2-7, with 9 bases lining up with TRBD2. V was clipped by 4 bases and J by 2 bases; unmatched bases: 6. CDR3 length: 15 residues. Germline V gene lookup returns CDR1 MGHRA and CDR2 YSYEKL.

The V and J genes are TRBV29-1 and TRBJ1-1; D remains unclear. This CDR3 has 13 amino acids. Germline CDR1 SQVTM, CDR2 ANQGSEA. V lost 1 base and J lost 7, with 13 bases in between. The CDR3 coding sequence is TGCAGCGTTGAAGGGCGGAGGGTTGGTGAAGCTTTCTTT. Its protein product is CSVEGRRVGEAFF.

In nucleotides, the CDR3 is TGTGCCAGCAGCTTGGGAAATTCAGCCCAGCATTTT. It codes for CASSLGNSAQHF. The rearrangement uses TRBV5-6 and TRBJ1-5; the D is unclear. Trimming stripped 0 bases from V and 11 bases from J, with 9 bases between. Germline V lookup: CDR1 SGHDT, CDR2 YYEEEE. The CDR3 has 12 residues. Using reference TRBV5-6 and TRBJ1-5 for the parts outside the CDR3, the full variable domain is DAGVTQSPTHLIKTRGQQVTLRCSPKSGHDTVSWYQQALGQGPQFIFQYYEEEERQRGNFPDRFSGHQFPNYSSELNVNALLLGDSALYLCASSLGNSAQHFGDGTRLSIL.

The rearrangement joins TRBV30 to TRBJ1-6; unclear D gene. The CDR3 runs 14 residues. Germline lookup yields CDR1 GTSNPN and CDR2 SVGIG (reference sequence). Trimming took 2 bases from V and 10 from J, leaving 15 bases between them. CDR3 in amino acids: CAWSSGGVGSPLHF. In nucleotides, the CDR3 is TGTGCCTGGAGTTCGGGCGGCGTAGGGTCACCCCTCCACTTT.

V is TRBV6-5 and J is TRBJ1-3, with unresolved D. V was trimmed by 0 bases and J by 5 bases, leaving 14 bases between them. Germline values: CDR1 MNHEY, CDR2 SVGAGI. This CDR3 has 16 residues. The CDR3 here is CASSYSRNPLRNTIYF. The CDR3 nucleotides read TGTGCCAGCAGTTACTCCAGGAATCCGTTAAGAAACACCATATATTTT.

The J gene is TRBJ2-7, the V gene TRBV10-3, with D possibly matching TRBD1 (6 bases). CDR1 is ENHRY, CDR2 SYGVKD, per germline. CDR3 size: 13 residues. Trimming left V 2 bases short and J 1 base short, with 6 bases between. The CDR3 sequence: CAISETGSYEQYF. CDR3 bases: TGTGCCATCAGTGAGACAGGGTCCTACGAGCAGTACTTC.

This sequence joins TRBV7-9 and TRBJ2-2; TRBD1 matches at 7 bases. Germline V gene data show CDR1 as SEHNR and CDR2 as FQNEAQ (reference sequence). J lost 4 bases, V lost 5 bases, and 7 bases had no gene match. The CDR3 length is 15 residues. The CDR3 here is CASSRQGEITGELFF. The CDR3 region has the DNA TGTGCCAGCAGCCGGCAGGGGGAAATCACCGGGGAGCTGTTTTTT.

This chain links TRBV4-1 with TRBJ2-7; D is possibly TRBD2 (5 bases). This CDR3 is built from 14 residues. V lost 4 bases and J 5 bases, leaving 15 bases between the germline ends. The germline V gene encodes CDR1 MGHRA and CDR2 YSYEKL. The CDR3 nucleotides are TGCGCCAGCAGCCCCTGGGAAGGTAGCGACGAGCAGTACTTC. It encodes CASSPWEGSDEQYF.

The chain recombines TRBV7-8 with TRBJ1-2; no firm D call. The CDR3 is made up of 13 amino acids. CDR1 SGHVS and CDR2 FQNEAQ come from the germline V gene. V was trimmed by 2 bases and J by 4 bases, leaving 8 bases between them. Here the CDR3 reads CASSLSWSYGYTF. DNA of the CDR3: TGTGCCAGCAGCTTATCGTGGTCCTATGGCTACACCTTC.

This clone has a single count. This sequence joins TRBV6-5 and TRBJ1-1; D uncertain. CDR1 MNHEY and CDR2 SVGAGI come from the germline V gene. The CDR3 length is 15 residues. With 2 bases removed from V and 1 base from J, the gap between germline ends came to 11 bases. The CDR3 reads CASSYMGISNTEAFF. The CDR3 DNA reads as TGTGCCAGCAGTTACATGGGGATCTCGAACACTGAAGCTTTCTTT.

The gene calls are TRBV4-1 and TRBJ2-7, with TRBD2 matching over 11 bases. Germline values: CDR1 MGHRA, CDR2 YSYEKL. With 4 bases clipped from V and 2 bases from J, the junction kept 10 bases outside the gene matches. This CDR3 spans 17 amino acids. CDR3 residues: CASSPRISSGGPYEQYF. The CDR3 DNA follows: TGCGCCAGCAGCCCGAGAATCTCTAGCGGGGGGCCCTACGAGCAGTACTTC.

The rearrangement links TRBV6-1 to TRBJ1-2; 8 bases match TRBD1. J gave up 4 bases and V 7 bases, and 8 bases lay outside the gene matches. The CDR3 loop spans 14 amino acids. Germline CDR1 reads MNHNS; CDR2 reads SASEGT. The CDR3 sequence: CASNPGGASYGYTF. The DNA of the CDR3 is TGTGCCAGCAACCCAGGGGGCGCGTCCTATGGCTACACCTTC.

Only one count was recorded for this clone. The chain joins TRBV6-1 to TRBJ1-6, with D unresolved. The CDR3 is 14 residues long. V lost 4 bases, J lost 7 bases, and 11 bases lay in between. Germline CDR1 reads MNHNS; CDR2 reads SASEGT. The chain's CDR3 is CASSAGGQNSPLHF. In DNA, the CDR3 is TGTGCCAGCAGTGCGGGCGGGCAAAATTCACCCCTCCACTTT.

V is TRBV5-1 and J is TRBJ2-2; 7 bases line up with TRBD1. From germline, CDR1 is SGHRS and CDR2 YFSETQ. The CDR3 sequence is 15 residues long. The V and J ends lost 5 bases and 1 base, in that order; junction bases with no gene match: 5. As DNA, the CDR3 is TGCGCCAGCAGACTAAGGACAGGGAACACCGGGGAGCTGTTTTTT. Residues: CASRLRTGNTGELFF.

This clone was counted once. The V gene is TRBV29-1, the J gene TRBJ2-5, with TRBD2 matching 8 bases. Germline values: CDR1 SQVTM, CDR2 ANQGSEA. This CDR3 is 13 amino acids long. V was clipped by 5 bases and J by 5 bases; unmatched bases: 7. CDR3 protein: CSVYRGGAETQYF. The CDR3 DNA is TGCAGCGTTTATCGGGGGGGGGCGGAGACCCAGTACTTC.

The J gene is TRBJ2-2, the V gene TRBV4-2; a weak D match, TRBD1 (6 bases). CDR1 and CDR2 from the germline V gene are LGHNA and YNFKEQ. CDR3 length equals 18 residues. The V end lost 0 bases, the J end lost 6 bases, and 20 bases lay between the germline ends. The chain's CDR3 is CASSQDIPDRFVAGELFF. Here the CDR3 DNA reads TGTGCCAGCAGCCAAGATATTCCGGACAGATTTGTTGCCGGGGAGCTGTTTTTT.

This clone is medium-sized (0.01 to 0.1%) within its sample. The J gene is TRBJ2-1, the V gene TRBV6-4, with TRBD2 identical over 10 bases. The junction had 1 base not matched to a gene; V was cut back by 2 bases and J by 3 bases. The CDR3 has 15 amino acids. The germline V gene has CDR1 MRHNA and CDR2 SNTAGT. The CDR3 DNA sequence: TGTGCCAGCAGTGACAGCGGGGGGGACTACAATGAGCAGTTCTTC. Protein: CASSDSGGDYNEQFF.

This clone has more than one count but fewer than ten. Other DNA sequences within the sample encode an identical CDR3. CDR3 protein: CASSPQETQYF. The CDR3 DNA is TGTGCCAGCTCACCACAAGAGACCCAGTACTTC. The rearrangement joins TRBV18 to TRBJ2-5; D is ambiguous. The CDR3 length is 11 residues. CDR1 and CDR2 (germline): KGHSH, LQKENI. The germline V and J ends were trimmed by 1 base and 3 bases, with 0 bases remaining between them.